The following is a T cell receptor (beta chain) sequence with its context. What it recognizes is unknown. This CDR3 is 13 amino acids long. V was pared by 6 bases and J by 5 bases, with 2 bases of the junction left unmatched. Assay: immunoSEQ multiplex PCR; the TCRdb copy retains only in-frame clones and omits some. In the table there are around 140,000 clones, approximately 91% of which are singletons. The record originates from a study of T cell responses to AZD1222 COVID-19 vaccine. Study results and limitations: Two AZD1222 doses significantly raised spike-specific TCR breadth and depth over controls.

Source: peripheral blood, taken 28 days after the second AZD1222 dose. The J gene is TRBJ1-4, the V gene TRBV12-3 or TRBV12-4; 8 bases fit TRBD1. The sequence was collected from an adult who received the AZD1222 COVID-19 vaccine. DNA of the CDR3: TGTGCCAGCAGGGACAGGGAAAATGAAAAACTGTTTTTT. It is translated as CASRDRENEKLFF.